The 30 T cell receptor beta chains listed next were all sequenced from one sample in a study of ipilimumab plus nivolumab after autologous stem cell transplantation. The assay was immunoSEQ multiplex PCR, and TCRdb's table has in-frame clones only and misses some. The table includes around 2,000 clones, 75% to 85% detected once. Sequenced material: PBMCs, taken in a trial of ipilimumab plus nivolumab as post-transplant consolidation. Receptors originate from a male donor with multiple myeloma.

V gene TRBV6-1 combines with J gene TRBJ2-7; TRBD1 or TRBD2 may be the D gene (5 bases each). This CDR3 has 14 residues. The germline V gene has CDR1 MNHNS and CDR2 SASEGT. V shed 5 bases and J shed 0 bases, with 11 bases lying between them. CDR3 in DNA: TGTGCCAGCAGTACCGGGACGCACTCCTACGAGCAGTACTTC. This sequence encodes CASSTGTHSYEQYF.

The V call is TRBV7-2, the J call TRBJ2-5; 14 nucleotides match TRBD2. V lost 4 bases, J lost 2 bases, and 12 bases stayed unmatched. The germline V gene encodes CDR1 SGHTA and CDR2 FQGNSA. There are 19 residues in the CDR3. The CDR3 nucleotides read TGTGCCAGCAGCTCGCGACTAGCGGGAGGGCCCGGCCCGCAAGAGACCCAGTACTTC. It codes for CASSSRLAGGPGPQETQYF.

This sequence joins TRBV20-1 and TRBJ2-3; D is ambiguous. Germline CDR1 is DFQATT and CDR2 is SNEGSKA (reference sequence). CDR3 length: 11 amino acids. The V end lost 6 bases, the J end lost 6 bases, and 10 bases lay between the germline ends. The CDR3 DNA is TGCAGTGCCAATCCGTGGGATACGCAGTATTTT. Translation gives CSANPWDTQYF.

There are a few counts of this clone. The sample holds other DNA sequences that translate to the same CDR3. The chain links TRBV18 to TRBJ2-2, with 7 nucleotides matching TRBD2. Trimming took 4 bases from V and 4 from J; bases not matched to a gene: 3. This CDR3 has 14 amino acids. Germline V gene sequence: CDR1 KGHSH, CDR2 LQKENI. The CDR3 protein is CASSQAGITGELFF. CDR3 DNA sequence: TGTGCCAGCTCACAAGCGGGAATCACCGGGGAGCTGTTTTTT.

Comments on this clone: Its ends do not fully match the called genes, so a read error is possible. The chain employs TRBV7-7 and TRBJ2-2; the match to TRBD1 covers 8 bases. The germline gives CDR1 SSHAT, CDR2 FNYEAQ (reference sequence). This CDR3 is 15 amino acids long. CDR3 DNA sequence: TGTGCTAGCAGCAAGGACAGGGCGAGGACCGGGGAGCTGTTTTTT. It translates to CASSKDRARTGELFF.

This clone has a handful of counts. V usage is TRBV4-1 and J usage is TRBJ1-6; perhaps TRBD1 as D (5 bases). V was shortened by 0 bases and J by 0 bases, with 9 bases between the two germline ends. This CDR3 contains 17 residues. Germline loops: CDR1 MGHRA, CDR2 YSYEKL. The CDR3 sequence: CASSQDWGSSYNSPLHF. The CDR3 DNA is TGCGCCAGCAGCCAAGATTGGGGGAGCTCCTATAATTCACCCCTCCACTTT.

This clone was seen a few times. The chain employs TRBV18 and TRBJ2-5, with D possibly matching TRBD2 (5 bases). Trimming took off 3 bases at V and 5 bases at J, with 7 bases between the two ends. The CDR3 consists of 12 residues. Germline V gene data show CDR1 as KGHSH and CDR2 as LQKENI. The CDR3 reads CASSPTGETQYF. Here the CDR3 DNA reads TGTGCCAGCTCACCGACGGGGGAGACCCAGTACTTC.

The chain couples TRBV19 to TRBJ2-5; D is possibly TRBD1 or TRBD2 (5 bases each). Germline V gene lookup returns CDR1 LNHDA and CDR2 SQIVND (reference sequence). V dropped 9 bases and J dropped 2 bases, with 10 bases sitting between them. This CDR3 spans 12 amino acids. This CDR3 reads CASRGEQETQYF. In nucleotides, the CDR3 is TGTGCCAGCAGAGGGGAACAAGAGACCCAGTACTTC. The full variable domain, with the rest looked up from reference TRBV19 and TRBJ2-5, is DGGITQSPKYLFRKEGQNVTLSCEQNLNHDAMYWYRQDPGQGLRLIYYSQIVNDFQKGDIAEGYSVSREKKESFPLTVTSAQKNPTAFYLCASRGEQETQYFGPGTRLLVL.

The genes are TRBV18 and TRBJ2-7; D remains unclear. Germline CDR1 KGHSH, CDR2 LQKENI. V lost 4 bases and J lost 5, with 12 bases in between. This CDR3 spans 13 amino acids. The CDR3 DNA sequence: TGTGCCAGCTCACGCGCGTACGCCAACGAGCAGTACTTC. Its protein is CASSRAYANEQYF.

The chain links TRBV11-2 to TRBJ2-3; maybe TRBD2 (5 bases). This CDR3 comprises 18 residues. Trimming removed 2 bases from V and 4 bases from J, with 22 bases in between. Germline V gives CDR1 SGHAT, CDR2 FQNNGV. The CDR3 loop is CASSLSRLARLLADTQYF. CDR3 DNA: TGTGCCAGCAGCTTATCCCGCCTAGCAAGATTATTAGCAGATACGCAGTATTTT.

This chain joins TRBV19 and TRBJ2-7, with D unclear. Germline values: CDR1 LNHDA, CDR2 SQIVND (reference sequence). This CDR3 is built from 14 residues. V lost 3 bases and J lost 2, with 11 bases in between. CDR3 sequence: CASSIPRATYEQYF. The CDR3 DNA reads as TGTGCCAGTAGTATCCCTAGGGCGACCTACGAGCAGTACTTC.

The CDR3, as DNA: TGTGCCAGCAGGCCCCAGGTCGCCGGGGAGCTGTTTTTT. Protein product: CASRPQVAGELFF. The chain is built from TRBV6-5 and TRBJ2-2; D call uncertain. Trimming stripped 6 bases from V and 6 bases from J, with 11 bases between. CDR1 and CDR2 (germline): MNHEY, SVGAGI. CDR3 size: 13 residues.

Regarding this clone: At one end the junction does not follow the germline gene, possibly because of a read error. In DNA form, the CDR3 reads TGTGCCATCAGTGTGGGGGACATATACAATGAACAGTTCTTC. Residues: CAISVGDIYNEQFF. The rearrangement uses TRBV10-3 and TRBJ2-1; D may be TRBD1 (6 bases). This CDR3 region has 14 residues. The germline gives CDR1 ENHRY, CDR2 SYGVKD.

The chain joins TRBV28 to TRBJ1-2; 7 bases agree with TRBD1. Germline-derived CDR1 and CDR2 are MDHEN and SYDVKM. This CDR3 is built from 12 residues. V shed 5 bases and J 3 bases; nucleotides not matched to a gene: 0. The CDR3 spells CASSDRDYGYTF. CDR3 bases: TGTGCCAGCAGTGACAGGGACTATGGCTACACCTTC.

The chain links TRBV19 to TRBJ2-5; 7 positions match TRBD1. Per germline, CDR1 LNHDA and CDR2 SQIVND (reference sequence). With 5 bases clipped from V and 5 bases from J, the junction kept 5 bases outside the gene matches. The CDR3 sequence is 13 residues long. CDR3 residues: CASSAQGLETQYF. The CDR3 bases are TGTGCCAGTAGTGCACAGGGGCTTGAGACCCAGTACTTC.

The chain joins TRBV28 to TRBJ2-1, with D maybe TRBD1 (5 bases). Per the germline V gene, CDR1 is MDHEN and CDR2 is SYDVKM. V shed 3 bases and J shed 0 bases, with 9 bases lying between them. The CDR3 has 15 residues. CDR3 nucleotides: TGTGCCAGCAGTTTCCGTGGGGCCTCCTACAATGAGCAGTTCTTC. Translation gives CASSFRGASYNEQFF.

This CDR3 reads CASSFGGPYEQYF. In DNA, the CDR3 is TGTGCCAGCAGTTTTGGGGGCCCCTACGAGCAGTACTTC. This chain connects TRBV28 to TRBJ2-7, with a possible D match to TRBD1 (6 bases). The CDR3 has 13 amino acids. Germline V gene sequence: CDR1 MDHEN, CDR2 SYDVKM. V lost 3 bases to trimming and J lost 2 bases, with 8 bases between them.

This chain uses TRBV4-2 with TRBJ1-5; the D is unclear. Trimming shortened V by 0 bases and J by 0 bases, and 9 bases separated the two germline ends. Germline loops: CDR1 LGHNA, CDR2 YNFKEQ. The CDR3 consists of 16 residues. The CDR3 region is CASSQDRRYSNQPQHF. CDR3 in DNA: TGTGCCAGCAGCCAAGATCGCCGCTATAGCAATCAGCCCCAGCATTTT.

V is TRBV28 and J is TRBJ1-5; perhaps TRBD1 as D (5 bases). The V end lost 3 bases, the J end lost 6 bases, and 12 bases lay between the germline ends. Per the germline V gene, CDR1 is MDHEN and CDR2 is SYDVKM. This CDR3 has 14 amino acids. This CDR3 is CASSFSGSGQPQHF. The CDR3 DNA reads TGTGCCAGCAGTTTTTCAGGGTCTGGTCAGCCCCAGCATTTT.

This clone is deemed large (0.1 to 1%). V usage is TRBV5-4 and J usage is TRBJ2-4; 7 bases map to TRBD1. The CDR3 covers 17 residues. The V gene's germline CDR1 is SGHNT and CDR2 YYREEE (reference sequence). J was trimmed by 7 bases and V by 2 bases; bases with no gene match: 15. The CDR3 nucleotides are TGTGCCAGCAGCTTTTTAACGGCCAAGACAGGGAGCAACATTCAGTACTTC. It codes for CASSFLTAKTGSNIQYF.

This clone was recorded a few times. The V call is TRBV2, the J call TRBJ2-1; TRBD1 agrees at 7 bases. Germline V gives CDR1 SNHLY, CDR2 FYNNEI. The length of the CDR3 is 13 residues. With V trimmed by 7 bases and J by 8 bases, 8 bases remained unmatched. The CDR3 region is CASKRQGYDEQFF. Written as DNA, the CDR3 is TGTGCCAGCAAGCGACAGGGATATGATGAGCAGTTCTTC.

The chain uses TRBV18 and TRBJ1-1; no firm D call. CDR3 size: 13 residues. V shed 4 bases and J shed 1 base, with 7 bases lying between them. CDR1 and CDR2 (germline): KGHSH, LQKENI. The CDR3 protein is CASSRRRNTEAFF. For the CDR3, the DNA is TGTGCCAGCTCACGACGGAGGAACACTGAAGCTTTCTTT.

The chain employs TRBV30 and TRBJ2-7; 8 bases fit TRBD1. Looked up from germline, CDR1 is GTSNPN and CDR2 is SVGIG (reference sequence). Trimming took 2 bases from V and 7 from J; bases not matched to a gene: 13. There are 15 residues in the CDR3. The CDR3 reads CAWSTDRGLSGEQYF. The CDR3 region has the DNA TGTGCCTGGAGTACAGACAGGGGATTGTCTGGGGAGCAGTACTTC. The whole variable domain, filled in from reference TRBV30 and TRBJ2-7, reads SQTIHQWPATLVQPVGSPLSLECTVEGTSNPNLYWYRQAAGRGLQLLFYSVGIGQISSEVPQNLSASRPQDRQFILSSKKLLLSDSGFYLCAWSTDRGLSGEQYFGPGTRLTVT.

The rearrangement links TRBV6-5 to TRBJ2-7, with a weak D call TRBD1 (5 bases). Trimming pared 6 bases from V and 4 bases from J, leaving 19 bases between. Germline V gene data show CDR1 as MNHEY and CDR2 as SVGAGI. CDR3 length: 15 amino acids. CDR3 nucleotides: TGTGCCAGCAGCCCTACGGGCAGGGCCTATTACGAGCAGTACTTC. This encodes CASSPTGRAYYEQYF.

The gene calls are TRBV10-3 and TRBJ2-7; D is perhaps TRBD2 (5 bases). The V gene lost 0 bases and the J gene lost 1 base, with 13 bases spanning the gap. The CDR3 runs to 16 residues. The V gene's germline CDR1 is ENHRY and CDR2 SYGVKD. The CDR3: CAISESRGSGSYEQYF. The DNA of the CDR3 is TGTGCCATCAGTGAGTCCCGTGGGTCGGGGTCCTACGAGCAGTACTTC.

The V gene is TRBV2, the J gene TRBJ2-1; 13 bases fit TRBD2. The germline CDR1 and CDR2 sequences are SNHLY and FYNNEI. This CDR3 contains 14 residues. The junction had 6 bases not matched to a gene; V was cut back by 9 bases and J by 7 bases. CDR3 in amino acids: CARRLAGGTNEQFF. The CDR3 DNA sequence: TGTGCCAGGAGACTAGCGGGAGGTACGAATGAGCAGTTCTTC.

The chain has TRBV18 and TRBJ2-6; unclear D gene. CDR1 and CDR2 from the germline V gene are KGHSH and LQKENI. Trimming took 5 bases from V and 4 from J, leaving 21 bases between them. This CDR3 has 18 amino acids. CDR3 sequence: CASSSTTNAHTGANVLTF. In nucleotides, the CDR3 is TGTGCCAGCTCATCAACTACTAATGCGCATACCGGGGCCAACGTCCTGACTTTC. The variable domain in full, with the rest retrieved from reference TRBV18 and TRBJ2-6, is NAGVMQNPRHLVRRRGQEARLRCSPMKGHSHVYWYRQLPEEGLKFMVYLQKENIIDESGMPKERFSAEFPKEGPSILRIQQVVRGDSAAYFCASSSTTNAHTGANVLTFGAGSRLTVL.

The CDR3, as DNA: TGTGCCAGCTCACCACCCTCAAAACCGGCGGTGGAGACCCAGTACTTC. This sequence encodes CASSPPSKPAVETQYF. The V and J genes are TRBV18 and TRBJ2-5; no reliable D call. CDR1 and CDR2 (germline): KGHSH, LQKENI. CDR3 length: 16 amino acids. The V gene lost 0 bases and the J gene lost 5 bases, with 16 bases spanning the gap. Filled out from reference TRBV18 and TRBJ2-5, the complete variable domain reads NAGVMQNPRHLVRRRGQEARLRCSPMKGHSHVYWYRQLPEEGLKFMVYLQKENIIDESGMPKERFSAEFPKEGPSILRIQQVVRGDSAAYFCASSPPSKPAVETQYFGPGTRLLVL.

The chain has TRBV7-3 and TRBJ2-7, with 14 nucleotides matching TRBD2. Germline assignment: CDR1 SGHTA and CDR2 FQGTGA. V shed 4 bases and J 4 bases; nucleotides not matched to a gene: 12. The CDR3 totals 18 residues. CDR3 amino acids: CASSSGSRTSGRKYEQYF. CDR3 DNA sequence: TGTGCCAGCAGCTCCGGGAGTAGGACTAGCGGGAGGAAGTACGAGCAGTACTTC.

The rearrangement links TRBV5-1 to TRBJ1-2; D is perhaps TRBD1 (5 bases). V dropped 4 bases and J dropped 7 bases, with 11 bases sitting between them. From germline, CDR1 is SGHRS and CDR2 YFSETQ. The CDR3 covers 12 residues. This chain's CDR3 is CASSEQGSGYTF. CDR3 nucleotide sequence: TGCGCCAGCAGCGAGCAGGGCAGTGGCTACACCTTC.